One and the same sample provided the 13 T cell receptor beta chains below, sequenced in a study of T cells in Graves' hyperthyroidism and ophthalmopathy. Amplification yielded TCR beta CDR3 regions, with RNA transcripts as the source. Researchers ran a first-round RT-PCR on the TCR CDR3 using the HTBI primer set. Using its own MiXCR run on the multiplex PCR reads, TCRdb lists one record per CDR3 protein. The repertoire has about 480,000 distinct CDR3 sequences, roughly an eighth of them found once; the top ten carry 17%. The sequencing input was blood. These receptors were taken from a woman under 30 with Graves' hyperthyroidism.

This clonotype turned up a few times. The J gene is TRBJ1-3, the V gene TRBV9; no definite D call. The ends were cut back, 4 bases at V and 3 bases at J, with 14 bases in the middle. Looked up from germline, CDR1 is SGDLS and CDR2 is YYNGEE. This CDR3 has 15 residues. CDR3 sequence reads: CASSLTEGSGNTIYF. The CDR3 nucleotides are TGTGCCAGCAGCCTTACTGAGGGCAGTGGAAACACCATATATTTT.

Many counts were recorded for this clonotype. CDR3 loop: CASSPSSGRNTGELFF. The CDR3, as DNA: TGTGCCAGCTCACCCTCTAGCGGGAGAAACACCGGGGAGCTGTTTTTT. The rearrangement joins TRBV18 to TRBJ2-2; TRBD2 matches at 10 bases. Germline V gives CDR1 KGHSH, CDR2 LQKENI. J gave up 2 bases and V 3 bases, and 3 bases lay outside the gene matches. The CDR3 is 16 residues long.

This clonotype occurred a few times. The CDR3 nucleotides are TGTGCCAGCAGTGAGGCAAGGGGTAATAGCAATCAGCCCCAGCATTTT. Translation gives CASSEARGNSNQPQHF. The genes are TRBV25-1 and TRBJ1-5; D possibly corresponds to TRBD1 (5 bases). Germline CDR1 MGHDK, CDR2 SYGVNS. This CDR3 is built from 16 residues. The ends were cut back, 3 bases at V and 0 bases at J, with 12 bases in the middle.

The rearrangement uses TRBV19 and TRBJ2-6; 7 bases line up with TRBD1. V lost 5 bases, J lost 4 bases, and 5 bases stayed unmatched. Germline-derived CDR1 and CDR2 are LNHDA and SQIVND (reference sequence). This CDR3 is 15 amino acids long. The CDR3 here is CASSVQGSGANVLTF. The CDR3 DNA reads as TGTGCCAGTAGTGTACAGGGGAGCGGGGCCAACGTCCTGACTTTC. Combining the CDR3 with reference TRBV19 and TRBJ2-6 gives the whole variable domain DGGITQSPKYLFRKEGQNVTLSCEQNLNHDAMYWYRQDPGQGLRLIYYSQIVNDFQKGDIAEGYSVSREKKESFPLTVTSAQKNPTAFYLCASSVQGSGANVLTFGAGSRLTVL.

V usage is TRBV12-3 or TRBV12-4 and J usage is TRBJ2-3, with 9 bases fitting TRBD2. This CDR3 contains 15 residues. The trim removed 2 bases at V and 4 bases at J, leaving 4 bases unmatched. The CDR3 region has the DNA TGTGCCAGCAGTTTATATAGCGGGAGTGCAGATACGCAGTATTTT. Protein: CASSLYSGSADTQYF.

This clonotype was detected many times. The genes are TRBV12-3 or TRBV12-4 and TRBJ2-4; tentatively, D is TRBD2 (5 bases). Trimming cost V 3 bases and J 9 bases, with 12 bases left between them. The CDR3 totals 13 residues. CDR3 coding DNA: TGTGCCAGCAGTTTGAGCGGCGGTAGCATTCAGTACTTC. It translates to CASSLSGGSIQYF.

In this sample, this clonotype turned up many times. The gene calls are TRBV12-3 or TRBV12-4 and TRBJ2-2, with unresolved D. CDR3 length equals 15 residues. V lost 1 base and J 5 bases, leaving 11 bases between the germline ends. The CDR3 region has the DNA TGTGCCAGCAGTTTAGACCGAATACTAACCGGGGAGCTGTTTTTT. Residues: CASSLDRILTGELFF.

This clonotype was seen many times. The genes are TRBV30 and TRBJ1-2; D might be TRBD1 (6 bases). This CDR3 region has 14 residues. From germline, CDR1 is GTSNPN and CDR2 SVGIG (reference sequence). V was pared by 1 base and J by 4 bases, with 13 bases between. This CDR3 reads CAWSGLQGSYGYTF. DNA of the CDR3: TGTGCCTGGAGTGGACTGCAGGGGTCCTATGGCTACACCTTC.

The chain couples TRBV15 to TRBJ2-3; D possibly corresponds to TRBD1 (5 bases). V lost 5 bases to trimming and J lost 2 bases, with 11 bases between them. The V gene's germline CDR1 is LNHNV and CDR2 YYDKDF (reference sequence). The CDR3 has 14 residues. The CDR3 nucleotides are TGTGCCACCAGCCAAGACAGACACACAGATACGCAGTATTTT. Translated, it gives CATSQDRHTDTQYF.

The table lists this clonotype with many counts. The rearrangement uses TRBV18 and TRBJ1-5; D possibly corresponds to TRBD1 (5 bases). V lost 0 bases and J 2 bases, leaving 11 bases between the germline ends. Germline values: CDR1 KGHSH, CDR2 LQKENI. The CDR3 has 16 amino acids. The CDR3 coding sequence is TGTGCCAGCTCACCACCGGGGACCGGGCGCAATCAGCCCCAGCATTTT. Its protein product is CASSPPGTGRNQPQHF.

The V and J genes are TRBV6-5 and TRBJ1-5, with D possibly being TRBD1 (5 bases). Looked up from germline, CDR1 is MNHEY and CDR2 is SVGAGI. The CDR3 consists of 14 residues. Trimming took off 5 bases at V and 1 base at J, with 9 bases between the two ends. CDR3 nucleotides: TGTGCCAGCAGTACCCGACAGAGCAATCAGCCCCAGCATTTT. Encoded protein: CASSTRQSNQPQHF.

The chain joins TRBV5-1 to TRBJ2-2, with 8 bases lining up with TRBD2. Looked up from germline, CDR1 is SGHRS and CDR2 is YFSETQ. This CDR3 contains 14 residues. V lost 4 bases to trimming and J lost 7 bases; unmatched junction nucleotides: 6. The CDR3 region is CASSPGGQGGELFF. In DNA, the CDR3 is TGCGCCAGCAGCCCGGGGGGGCAAGGCGGGGAGCTGTTTTTT.

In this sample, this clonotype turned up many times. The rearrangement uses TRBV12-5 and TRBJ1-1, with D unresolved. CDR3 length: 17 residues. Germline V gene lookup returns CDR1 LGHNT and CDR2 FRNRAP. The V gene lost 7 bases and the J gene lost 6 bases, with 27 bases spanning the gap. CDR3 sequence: CASANPVQRSWLAEAFF. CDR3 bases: TGTGCTAGTGCCAATCCGGTCCAACGTTCTTGGTTGGCTGAAGCTTTCTTT.